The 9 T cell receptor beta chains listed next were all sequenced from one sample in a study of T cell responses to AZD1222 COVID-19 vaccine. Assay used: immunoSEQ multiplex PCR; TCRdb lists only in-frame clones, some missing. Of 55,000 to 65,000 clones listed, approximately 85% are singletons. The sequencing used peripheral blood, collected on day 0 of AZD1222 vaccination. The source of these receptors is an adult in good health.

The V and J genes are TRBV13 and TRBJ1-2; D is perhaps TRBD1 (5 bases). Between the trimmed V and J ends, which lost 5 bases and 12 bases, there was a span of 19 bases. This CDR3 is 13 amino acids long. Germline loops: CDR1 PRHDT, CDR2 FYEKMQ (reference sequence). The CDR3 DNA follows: TGTGCCAGCAGCCCAAGGGCAGGGCGTTTGGACACCTTC. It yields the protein CASSPRAGRLDTF.

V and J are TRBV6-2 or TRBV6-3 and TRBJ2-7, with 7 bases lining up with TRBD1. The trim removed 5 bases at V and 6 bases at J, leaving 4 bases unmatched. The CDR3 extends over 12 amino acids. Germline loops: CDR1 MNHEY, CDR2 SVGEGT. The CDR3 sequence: CASSPQGFEQYF. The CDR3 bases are TGTGCCAGCAGTCCACAGGGGTTCGAGCAGTACTTC.

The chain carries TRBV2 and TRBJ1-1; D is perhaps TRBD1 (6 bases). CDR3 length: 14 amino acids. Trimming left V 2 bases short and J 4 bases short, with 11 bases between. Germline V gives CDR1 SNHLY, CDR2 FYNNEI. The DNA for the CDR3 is TGTGCCAGCAGTGAAATTAGGGGGAGCACTGAAGCTTTCTTT. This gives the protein CASSEIRGSTEAFF.

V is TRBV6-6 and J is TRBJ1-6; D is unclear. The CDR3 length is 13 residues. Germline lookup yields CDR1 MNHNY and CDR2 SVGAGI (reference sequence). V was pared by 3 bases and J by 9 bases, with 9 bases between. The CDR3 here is CASSYNGPSPLHF. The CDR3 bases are TGTGCCAGCAGTTATAACGGGCCTTCACCCCTCCACTTT.

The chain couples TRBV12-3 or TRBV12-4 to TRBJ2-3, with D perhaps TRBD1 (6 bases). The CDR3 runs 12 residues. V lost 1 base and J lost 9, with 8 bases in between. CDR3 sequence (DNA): TGTGCCAGCAGTTTAGACAGGGTAACGCAGTATTTT. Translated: CASSLDRVTQYF.

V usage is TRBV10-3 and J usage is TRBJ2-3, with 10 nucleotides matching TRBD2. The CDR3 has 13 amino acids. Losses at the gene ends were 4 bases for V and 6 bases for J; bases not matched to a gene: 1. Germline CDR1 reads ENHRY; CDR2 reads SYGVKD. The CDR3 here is CAISATSGDTQYF. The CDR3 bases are TGTGCCATCAGTGCGACTAGCGGGGATACGCAGTATTTT.

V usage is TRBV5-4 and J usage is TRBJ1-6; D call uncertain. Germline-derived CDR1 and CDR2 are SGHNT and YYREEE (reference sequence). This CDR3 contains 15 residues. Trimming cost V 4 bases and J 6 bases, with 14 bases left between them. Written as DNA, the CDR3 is TGTGCCAGCAGCCCCGACGGACGGTTTAATTCACCCCTCCACTTT. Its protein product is CASSPDGRFNSPLHF.

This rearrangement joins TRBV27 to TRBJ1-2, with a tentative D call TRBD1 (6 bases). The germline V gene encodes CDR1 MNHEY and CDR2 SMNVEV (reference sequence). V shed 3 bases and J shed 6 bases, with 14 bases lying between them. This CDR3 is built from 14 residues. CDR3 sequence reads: CASSLHTGRDGYTF. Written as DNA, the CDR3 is TGTGCCAGCAGTTTGCATACAGGGCGCGATGGCTACACCTTC.

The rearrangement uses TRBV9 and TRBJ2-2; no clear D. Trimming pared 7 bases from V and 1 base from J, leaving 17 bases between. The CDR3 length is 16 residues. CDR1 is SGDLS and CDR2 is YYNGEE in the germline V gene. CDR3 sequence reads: CASGQDTWGNTGELFF. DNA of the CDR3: TGTGCCAGCGGCCAGGATACGTGGGGGAACACCGGGGAGCTGTTTTTT.